The 10 T cell receptor beta chains below come from one sample, sequenced in a study of regulatory T cells in long-lasting Graves disease. Time point reported: newly diagnosed GD, antithyroid drugs for less than 3 months. From RNA extracted from PBMCs, the TCR library was made. Assembly of TCR beta libraries relied on iRepertoire HTBI primers together with Arm-PCR of CDR3 regions. Each CDR3 protein is one row after TCRdb ran MiXCR on the multiplex PCR reads. The sample lists about 220,000 distinct CDR3 sequences; about 17% were seen once. The material was peripheral blood mononuclear cells (PBMCs), obtained at new diagnosis, from a patient treated with antithyroid drugs. These receptors came from a female donor with Graves disease.

This clonotype was seen ten or more times. The rearrangement uses TRBV3-1 and TRBJ2-3, with D possibly TRBD2 on 6 matching bases. This CDR3 contains 15 residues. From germline, CDR1 is LGHDT and CDR2 YNNKEL (reference sequence). Trimming cost V 4 bases and J 6 bases, with 17 bases left between them. Here the CDR3 DNA reads TGTGCCAGCAGCCTAGCGGCTCTTCGGGCTGATACGCAGTATTTT. It yields the protein CASSLAALRADTQYF.

The rearrangement links TRBV28 to TRBJ1-1; maybe TRBD1 (6 bases). V lost 7 bases and J 1 base, leaving 16 bases between the germline ends. The CDR3 runs to 15 residues. Germline V gene sequence: CDR1 MDHEN, CDR2 SYDVKM. The CDR3 region has the DNA TGTGCCAGCACCATTATCGGGGGCGAGAACACTGAAGCTTTCTTT. Translating it yields CASTIIGGENTEAFF.

This clonotype has more than one count but fewer than ten. The chain employs TRBV19 and TRBJ2-6, with D possibly TRBD1 on 5 matching bases. The CDR3 extends over 15 amino acids. Trimming took off 7 bases at V and 2 bases at J, with 12 bases between the two ends. Germline CDR1 and CDR2: LNHDA and SQIVND (reference sequence). The CDR3 loop is CASIRTGTGANVLTF. CDR3 DNA: TGTGCCAGTATCAGAACAGGCACTGGGGCCAACGTCCTGACTTTC.

There are many counts of this clonotype. V gene TRBV12-3 or TRBV12-4 combines with J gene TRBJ2-1; 15 nucleotides agree with TRBD2. The CDR3 is 18 amino acids. V lost 5 bases and J lost 7; bases outside the gene matches: 12. CDR3 in DNA: TGTGCCAGCAGTCTCAGACAGGGGACTAGCGGGAGGACGAATGAGCAGTTCTTC. Protein sequence: CASSLRQGTSGRTNEQFF.

This clonotype was counted many times. The chain recombines TRBV18 with TRBJ2-7; 11 bases fit TRBD2. Per the germline V gene, CDR1 is KGHSH and CDR2 is LQKENI. This CDR3 spans 14 amino acids. J lost 3 bases, V lost 3 bases, and 1 base had no gene match. CDR3 sequence reads: CASSPGLADYEQYF. The CDR3 coding sequence is TGTGCCAGCTCACCGGGACTAGCGGACTACGAGCAGTACTTC.

The J gene is TRBJ1-5, the V gene TRBV28; D unclear. The CDR3 loop spans 16 amino acids. Germline CDR1 reads MDHEN; CDR2 reads SYDVKM. The germline V and J ends were trimmed by 6 bases and 0 bases, with 15 bases remaining between them. CDR3 sequence reads: CASSTRWTGSNQPQHF. The CDR3 nucleotides read TGTGCCAGCAGCACGAGATGGACGGGTAGCAATCAGCCCCAGCATTTT.

This clonotype was seen ten or more times. The CDR3 is CSARDNGFRTDTQYF. The CDR3 DNA sequence: TGCAGTGCTAGAGATAACGGTTTTCGAACAGATACGCAGTATTTT. The V gene is TRBV20-1, the J gene TRBJ2-3; no clear D. This CDR3 is built from 15 residues. V was shortened by 0 bases and J by 3 bases, with 13 bases between the two germline ends. Germline assignment: CDR1 DFQATT and CDR2 SNEGSKA (reference sequence).

This clonotype was picked up many times. The J gene is TRBJ1-4, the V gene TRBV2, with 7 bases fitting TRBD1. The CDR3 is 15 residues long. The germline V gene has CDR1 SNHLY and CDR2 FYNNEI. The V gene end was trimmed by 6 bases and the J gene end by 7 bases; junction bases not matched to a gene: 11. The CDR3 sequence is CASSIHQGVAEKLFF. In DNA, the CDR3 is TGTGCCAGCAGCATTCACCAGGGGGTAGCTGAAAAACTGTTTTTT.

This clonotype was counted ten times or more. The chain carries TRBV5-5 and TRBJ2-7, with D unclear. Germline V gives CDR1 SGHKS, CDR2 YYEKEE (reference sequence). The V end lost 5 bases, the J end lost 1 base, and 16 bases lay between the germline ends. The CDR3 is made up of 15 amino acids. The CDR3 region has the DNA TGTGCCAGCAGAGCCCTATGGCAGGCATCCTACGAGCAGTACTTC. Protein: CASRALWQASYEQYF.

V and J are TRBV2 and TRBJ2-1; 9 bases match TRBD2. Germline assignment: CDR1 SNHLY and CDR2 FYNNEI. V gave up 10 bases and J gave up 4 bases; unmatched junction bases: 5. CDR3 length: 13 residues. CDR3 amino acids: CATRLAAYNEQFF. DNA for the CDR3: TGTGCCACCAGACTAGCGGCATACAATGAGCAGTTCTTC.